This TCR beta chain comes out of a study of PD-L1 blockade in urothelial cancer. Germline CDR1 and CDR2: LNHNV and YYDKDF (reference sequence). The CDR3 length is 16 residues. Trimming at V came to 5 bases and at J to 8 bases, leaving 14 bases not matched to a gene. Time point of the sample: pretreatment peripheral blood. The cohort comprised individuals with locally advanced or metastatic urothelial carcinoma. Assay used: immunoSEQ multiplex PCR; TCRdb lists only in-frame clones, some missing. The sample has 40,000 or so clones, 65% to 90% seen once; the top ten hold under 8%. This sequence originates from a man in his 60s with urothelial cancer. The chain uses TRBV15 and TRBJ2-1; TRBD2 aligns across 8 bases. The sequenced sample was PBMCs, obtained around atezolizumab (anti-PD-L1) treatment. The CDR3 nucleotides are TGTGCCACCAGCCCAGTATACCAGCGGGGGCTTGATGAGCAGTTCTTC. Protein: CATSPVYQRGLDEQFF. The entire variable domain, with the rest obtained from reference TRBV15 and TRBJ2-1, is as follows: DAMVIQNPRYQVTQFGKPVTLSCSQTLNHNVMYWYQQKSSQAPKLLFHYYDKDFNNEADTPDNFQSRRPNTSFCFLDIRSPGLGDTAMYLCATSPVYQRGLDEQFFGPGTRLTVL.